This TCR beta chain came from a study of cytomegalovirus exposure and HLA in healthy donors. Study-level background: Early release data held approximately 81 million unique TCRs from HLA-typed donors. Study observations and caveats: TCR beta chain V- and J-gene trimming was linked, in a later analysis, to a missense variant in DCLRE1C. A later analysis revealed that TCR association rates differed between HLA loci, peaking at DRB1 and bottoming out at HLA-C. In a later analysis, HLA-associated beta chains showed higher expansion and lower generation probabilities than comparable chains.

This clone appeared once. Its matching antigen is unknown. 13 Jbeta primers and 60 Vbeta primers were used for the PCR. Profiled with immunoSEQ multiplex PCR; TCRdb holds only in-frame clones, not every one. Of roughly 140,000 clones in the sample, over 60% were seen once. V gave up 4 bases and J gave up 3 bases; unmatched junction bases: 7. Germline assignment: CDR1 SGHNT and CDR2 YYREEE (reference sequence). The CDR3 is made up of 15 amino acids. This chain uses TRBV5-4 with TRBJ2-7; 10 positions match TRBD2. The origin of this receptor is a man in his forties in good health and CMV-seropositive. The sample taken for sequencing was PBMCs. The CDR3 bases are TGTGCCAGCAGCCTCGGACTAGCGGAATTCTACGAGCAGTACTTC. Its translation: CASSLGLAEFYEQYF.